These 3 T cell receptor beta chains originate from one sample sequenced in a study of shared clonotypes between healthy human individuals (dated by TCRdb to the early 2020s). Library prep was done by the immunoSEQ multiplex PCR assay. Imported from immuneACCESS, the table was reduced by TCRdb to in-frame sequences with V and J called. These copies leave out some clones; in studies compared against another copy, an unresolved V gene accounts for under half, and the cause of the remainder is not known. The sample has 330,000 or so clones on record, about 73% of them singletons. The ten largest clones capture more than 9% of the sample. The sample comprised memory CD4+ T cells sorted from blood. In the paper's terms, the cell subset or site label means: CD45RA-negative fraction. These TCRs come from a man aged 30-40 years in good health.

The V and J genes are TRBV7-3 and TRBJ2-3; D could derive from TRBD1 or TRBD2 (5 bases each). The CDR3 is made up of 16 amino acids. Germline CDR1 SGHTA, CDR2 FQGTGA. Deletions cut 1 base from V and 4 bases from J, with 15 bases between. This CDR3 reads CASSLNGGRLADTQYF. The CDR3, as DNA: TGTGCCAGCAGCTTAAATGGGGGTAGATTGGCAGATACGCAGTATTTT.

DNA of the CDR3: TGTGCCAGCAGTTTAAGCGACAGGGCCCTCTATGGCTACACCTTC. Amino acid sequence: CASSLSDRALYGYTF. The rearrangement joins TRBV28 to TRBJ1-2; 7 nucleotides agree with TRBD1. V was pared by 2 bases and J by 4 bases, with 7 bases of the junction left unmatched. The length of the CDR3 is 15 residues. Germline V gives CDR1 MDHEN, CDR2 SYDVKM.

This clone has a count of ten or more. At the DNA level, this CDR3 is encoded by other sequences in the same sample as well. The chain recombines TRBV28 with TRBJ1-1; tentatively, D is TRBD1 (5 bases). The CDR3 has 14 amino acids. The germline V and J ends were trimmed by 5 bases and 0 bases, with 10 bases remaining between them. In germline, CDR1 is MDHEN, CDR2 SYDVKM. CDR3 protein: CASSPGALNTEAFF. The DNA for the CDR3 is TGTGCCAGCAGTCCCGGGGCTCTGAACACTGAAGCTTTCTTT.